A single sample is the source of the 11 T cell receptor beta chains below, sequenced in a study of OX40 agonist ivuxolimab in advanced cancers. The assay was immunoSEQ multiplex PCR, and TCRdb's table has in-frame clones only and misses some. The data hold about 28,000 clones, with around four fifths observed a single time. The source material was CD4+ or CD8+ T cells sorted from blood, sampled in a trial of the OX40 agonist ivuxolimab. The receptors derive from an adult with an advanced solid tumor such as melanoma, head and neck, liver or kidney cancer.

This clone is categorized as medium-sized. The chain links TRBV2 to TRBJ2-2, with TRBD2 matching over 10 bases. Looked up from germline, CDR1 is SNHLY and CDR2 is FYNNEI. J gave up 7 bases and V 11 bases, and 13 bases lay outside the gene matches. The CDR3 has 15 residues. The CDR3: CAGRGLANLGGELFF. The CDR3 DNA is TGTGCCGGTAGGGGACTAGCGAACCTAGGCGGGGAGCTGTTTTTT.

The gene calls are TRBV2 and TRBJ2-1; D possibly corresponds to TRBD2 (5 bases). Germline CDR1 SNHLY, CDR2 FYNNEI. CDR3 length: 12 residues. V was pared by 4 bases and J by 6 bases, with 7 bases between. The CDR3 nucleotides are TGTGCCAGCAGTGGAGGGAGCAATGAGCAGTTCTTC. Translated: CASSGGSNEQFF.

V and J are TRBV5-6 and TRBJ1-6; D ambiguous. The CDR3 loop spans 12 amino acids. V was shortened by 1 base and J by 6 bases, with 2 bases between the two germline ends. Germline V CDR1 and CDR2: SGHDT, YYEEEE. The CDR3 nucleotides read TGTGCCAGCAGCTTGATTAATTCACCCCTCCACTTT. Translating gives CASSLINSPLHF. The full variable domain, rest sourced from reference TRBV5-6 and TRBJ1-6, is DAGVTQSPTHLIKTRGQQVTLRCSPKSGHDTVSWYQQALGQGPQFIFQYYEEEERQRGNFPDRFSGHQFPNYSSELNVNALLLGDSALYLCASSLINSPLHFGNGTRLTVT.

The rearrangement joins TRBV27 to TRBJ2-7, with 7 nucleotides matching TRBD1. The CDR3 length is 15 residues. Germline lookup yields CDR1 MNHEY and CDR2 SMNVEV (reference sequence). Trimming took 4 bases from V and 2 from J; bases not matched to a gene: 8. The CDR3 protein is CASSSYTGAPYEQYF. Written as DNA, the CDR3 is TGTGCCAGCAGTTCCTACACAGGGGCGCCCTACGAGCAGTACTTC.

Written as DNA, the CDR3 is TGTGCCTGGGGGACGGGGATGGGACGGAACCAAGAGACCCAGTACTTC. This translates into CAWGTGMGRNQETQYF. This chain links TRBV30 with TRBJ2-5; D possibly uses TRBD1 or TRBD2 (5 bases each). Between the trimmed V and J ends, which lost 5 bases and 0 bases, there was a span of 19 bases. Germline CDR1 is GTSNPN and CDR2 is SVGIG (reference sequence). The CDR3 runs to 16 residues. Combining the CDR3 with reference TRBV30 and TRBJ2-5 gives the whole variable domain SQTIHQWPATLVQPVGSPLSLECTVEGTSNPNLYWYRQAAGRGLQLLFYSVGIGQISSEVPQNLSASRPQDRQFILSSKKLLLSDSGFYLCAWGTGMGRNQETQYFGPGTRLLVL.

The CDR3 DNA is TGTGCCAGCAGCTTATGGGCCCTGACAGGGTACGATCAGCCCCAGCATTTT. Its protein product is CASSLWALTGYDQPQHF. V usage is TRBV7-4 and J usage is TRBJ1-5; TRBD1 matches at 7 bases. CDR3 size: 17 residues. The V gene end was trimmed by 2 bases and the J gene end by 5 bases; junction bases not matched to a gene: 12. Germline-derived CDR1 and CDR2 are SGHVT and SQSDAQ.

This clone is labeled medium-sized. Here the CDR3 reads CASSTRIDEQFF. DNA for the CDR3: TGCGCCAGCAGTACCAGAATCGATGAGCAGTTCTTC. This sequence joins TRBV23-1 and TRBJ2-1; no clear D gene. TRBV23-1 is classed as an ORF, of uncertain function. This CDR3 has 12 residues. The germline V and J ends were trimmed by 5 bases and 8 bases, with 10 bases remaining between them.

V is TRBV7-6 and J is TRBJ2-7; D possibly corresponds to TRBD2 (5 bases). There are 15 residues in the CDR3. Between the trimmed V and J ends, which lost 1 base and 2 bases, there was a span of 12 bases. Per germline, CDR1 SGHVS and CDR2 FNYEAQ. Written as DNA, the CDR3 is TGTGCCAGCAGCTTAGAATGGGAGAAACCCTACGAGCAGTACTTC. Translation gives CASSLEWEKPYEQYF. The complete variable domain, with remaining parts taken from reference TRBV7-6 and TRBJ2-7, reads GAGVSQSPRYKVTKRGQDVALRCDPISGHVSLYWYRQALGQGPEFLTYFNYEAQQDKSGLPNDRFSAERPEGSISTLTIQRTEQRDSAMYRCASSLEWEKPYEQYFGPGTRLTVT.

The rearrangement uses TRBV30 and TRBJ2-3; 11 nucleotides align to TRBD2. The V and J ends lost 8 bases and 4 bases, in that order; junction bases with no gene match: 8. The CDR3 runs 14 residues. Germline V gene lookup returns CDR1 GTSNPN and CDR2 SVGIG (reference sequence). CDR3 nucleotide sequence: TGTGCCACCCTTAGCGGGGGGGGTCCAGATACGCAGTATTTT. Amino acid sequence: CATLSGGGPDTQYF.

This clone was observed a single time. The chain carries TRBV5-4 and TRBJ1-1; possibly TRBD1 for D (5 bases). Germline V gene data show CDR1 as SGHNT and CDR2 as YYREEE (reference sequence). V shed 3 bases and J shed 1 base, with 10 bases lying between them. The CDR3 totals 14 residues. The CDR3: CASSWRRENTEAFF. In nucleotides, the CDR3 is TGTGCCAGCAGCTGGCGCAGGGAGAACACTGAAGCTTTCTTT.

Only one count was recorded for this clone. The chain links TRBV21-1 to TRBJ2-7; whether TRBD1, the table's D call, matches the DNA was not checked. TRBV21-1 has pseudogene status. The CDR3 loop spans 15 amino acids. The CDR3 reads CASIPSGRGPYEQYF. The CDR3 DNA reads TGTGCCAGCATCCCAAGCGGCAGGGGGCCCTACGAGCAGTACTTC.